What follows are 5 T cell receptor beta chains derived from one specimen sequenced in a study of T cell clones after liver transplantation. TCRdb's copy holds only in-frame clones and misses some; the assay was immunoSEQ multiplex PCR. The sample includes fewer than 80,000 clones, around four fifths seen only once; the top ten take 2% to 2.5%. The source was CD4+ T cells from blood, collected less than 50 months after liver transplant. Receptor source: a human patient who received a liver transplant. Part of the T cells may come from the graft donor.

This chain links TRBV27 with TRBJ2-2; the D call may be TRBD1 or TRBD2 (5 bases each). The ends were cut back, 3 bases at V and 0 bases at J, with 14 bases in the middle. Germline-derived CDR1 and CDR2 are MNHEY and SMNVEV (reference sequence). The CDR3 consists of 17 residues. In nucleotides, the CDR3 is TGTGCCAGCAGTTTTTGGGGGACCGTTTCGAACACCGGGGAGCTGTTTTTT. Residues: CASSFWGTVSNTGELFF.

V usage is TRBV19 and J usage is TRBJ2-5; a possible D gene is TRBD1 (5 bases). V gave up 3 bases and J gave up 2 bases, with 16 bases separating them. CDR1 and CDR2 from the germline V gene are LNHDA and SQIVND (reference sequence). The CDR3 has 16 residues. The CDR3 region is CASSIARPGPQETQYF. The CDR3 DNA sequence: TGTGCCAGTAGTATCGCCCGGCCAGGGCCGCAAGAGACCCAGTACTTC.

DNA for the CDR3: TGTGCCAGCAGCGCCACAGGGGCACCCTACAATGAGCAGTTCTTC. Translation: CASSATGAPYNEQFF. V gene TRBV5-4 combines with J gene TRBJ2-1; 7 nucleotides line up with TRBD1. CDR3 size: 15 residues. J lost 2 bases, V lost 4 bases, and 6 bases had no gene match. CDR1 SGHNT and CDR2 YYREEE come from the germline V gene (reference sequence). The full variable domain, its missing parts supplied by reference TRBV5-4 and TRBJ2-1, is ETGVTQSPTHLIKTRGQQVTLRCSSQSGHNTVSWYQQALGQGPQFIFQYYREEENGRGNFPPRFSGLQFPNYSSELNVNALELDDSALYLCASSATGAPYNEQFFGPGTRLTVL.

The gene calls are TRBV5-6 and TRBJ2-5; no reliable D call. Germline V gives CDR1 SGHDT, CDR2 YYEEEE. Deletions cut 2 bases from V and 4 bases from J, with 6 bases between. There are 12 residues in the CDR3. CDR3 in DNA: TGTGCCAGCAGCTTCGCGAGAGAGACCCAGTACTTC. Its translation is CASSFARETQYF.

In this sample, this clone turned up a few times. The gene calls are TRBV4-2 and TRBJ1-3; no firm D call. V lost 3 bases and J 3 bases, leaving 6 bases between the germline ends. Germline-derived CDR1 and CDR2 are LGHNA and YNFKEQ. This CDR3 has 13 residues. In nucleotides, the CDR3 is TGTGCCAGCAGCCAGGTGGTTGGAAACACCATATATTTT. It translates to CASSQVVGNTIYF.